Listed below are T cell receptor beta chains from one sample, sequenced in a study of CD8+CD57+ T cells in acquired aplastic anemia. TCRdb fed the reads into MiXCR, producing one record per CDR3 protein. The sample carries some 190,000 distinct CDR3 sequences, about 47% recorded once. Sequenced: sorted CD4+, CD8+, or CD8+CD57+ T cells (not recorded which) from PBMCs. The receptor set was obtained from a human donor in good health. Each CDR3 is given with its conserved first and last residue. Each record gives: V gene, CDR3 length, J gene, clone size, CDR3 protein. The listing skips clone size in some rows; elsewhere it reads once, few, many or a size class.

TRBV24-1	13	TRBJ2-5	few	CATRNGSWETQYF
TRBV20-1	14	TRBJ2-1	many	CSARQGNFDNEQFF
TRBV7-2	14	TRBJ1-2	-	CASSLGAGNYGYTF
TRBV19	13	TRBJ2-7	-	CASSIKDSYEQYF
TRBV20-1	16	TRBJ2-3	-	CSARTGTSGYTDTQYF
TRBV25-1	14	TRBJ2-7	-	CASLRTSRIYEQYF
TRBV20-1	14	TRBJ2-7	-	CSARVGSAAYEQYF
TRBV20-1	15	TRBJ2-7	-	CSARVFSGSSFEQYF
TRBV15	14	TRBJ1-6	few	CATSRPDGGTPLHF
TRBV9	16	TRBJ2-3	-	CASSPMAPDYTDTQYF
TRBV24-1	16	TRBJ2-5	-	CATSDSDGAELETQYF
TRBV19	18	TRBJ2-6	many	CASSIRAMGSSGANVLTF
TRBV15	17	TRBJ2-3	-	CATSGPGTSGSLDTQYF
TRBV12-3/TRBV12-4	15	TRBJ2-3	many	CASSLRQGLTDTQYF
TRBV7-2	14	TRBJ2-5	-	CASSGRTGGETQYF
TRBV7-8	14	TRBJ1-1	-	CASSLAADRRLAFF
TRBV5-1	16	TRBJ2-7	-	CASSRLGRGFSYEQYF
TRBV6-4	14	TRBJ2-3	-	CASSDSTSTDTQYF
TRBV7-9	15	TRBJ2-1	many	CASSQVGLGEIEQFF
TRBV19	14	TRBJ2-7	-	CASSIGRGSYEQYF
TRBV20-1	15	TRBJ2-1	-	CSANSGRTSYNEQFF
TRBV7-3	16	TRBJ2-7	-	CASSHARQRKSLEQYF
TRBV30	11	TRBJ1-6	many	CAWRAGSPLHF
TRBV7-9	13	TRBJ1-2	many	CASSLSEYYGYTF
TRBV7-3	15	TRBJ1-2	-	CASSLVTGGGYGYTF
TRBV20-1	14	TRBJ2-1	-	CSAERGLVYNEQFF
TRBV7-8	16	TRBJ2-5	many	CASSLGTGYLEKAQYF
TRBV20-1	15	TRBJ1-5	many	CSASVSGQVNQPQHF
TRBV5-1	14	TRBJ1-2	-	CASSLLQGNYGYTF
TRBV20-1	15	TRBJ2-1	few	CSAGTGTRSYNEQFF
TRBV29-1	13	TRBJ1-5	-	CSGSTGNNQPQHF
TRBV20-1	13	TRBJ2-3	many	CSVRSQGPDTQYF
TRBV20-1	12	TRBJ1-5	many	CSAKQGDQPQHF
TRBV11-1	16	TRBJ1-1	-	CASSSYRGRIPYEAFF
TRBV20-1	16	TRBJ1-6	many	CSATREPSRPYSPLHF
TRBV20-1	18	TRBJ2-2	many	CSARDLASGTMNTGELFF
TRBV5-6	15	TRBJ1-3	many	CASSLVARAGNTIYF
TRBV12-3/TRBV12-4	11	TRBJ2-7	-	CASSFLGEQYF
TRBV7-9	15	TRBJ2-2	many	CASSTLKGNTGELFF
TRBV11-2	17	TRBJ2-1	many	CASSLQGLRSSYNEQFF
TRBV10-3	12	TRBJ2-7	-	CAIGRELYEQYF
TRBV7-2	18	TRBJ2-2	many	CASSLAPVTGANTGELFF
TRBV7-2	16	TRBJ2-1	-	CASSLAGGRVAGEQFF
TRBV9	16	TRBJ2-5	-	CASSVERLAGAGEQYF
TRBV12-3/TRBV12-4	14	TRBJ2-1	many	CASSLRTSPNEQFF
TRBV2	12	TRBJ1-4	few	CATLGDNEKLFF
TRBV11-1	15	TRBJ2-1	-	CASSSTRPGDNKQFF
TRBV11-2	14	TRBJ2-2	many	CASSFQGIGGELFF
TRBV29-1	15	TRBJ1-2	-	CSVEGQGGSNYGYTF
TRBV5-1	13	TRBJ2-7	once	CASSLARDYEQYF
TRBV19	15	TRBJ1-5	-	CASSMGGGGLQPQHF
TRBV7-9	17	TRBJ2-7	-	CASSLGSSYGDLGEQYF
TRBV20-1	15	TRBJ2-7	-	CSAKIATGTGYEQYF
TRBV12-3/TRBV12-4	13	TRBJ1-2	many	CASSLQGNHGYTF
TRBV19	14	TRBJ2-7	-	CASSSQHSSYEQYF